Only one count was recorded for the clone carrying this T cell receptor (beta chain). This sample was included in a study of blood T cell repertoires in COVID-19. Study overall: Researchers got acute and convalescent COVID-19 samples from the United States, Italy and Spain.

The CDR3 covers 15 residues. Trimming took off 0 bases at V and 4 bases at J, with 13 bases between the two ends. Germline V lookup: CDR1 SGDLS, CDR2 YYNGEE. In the original processing: The authors estimated nucleated cell counts from reference gene primer amplification. TCRdb's copy holds only in-frame clones and misses some; the assay was immunoSEQ multiplex PCR. V and J calls and clone size are those listed in that table; D and trimming were worked out from the DNA. This repertoire shows around 140,000 clones, more than 65% found once; its top ten account for less than 4%. The sequence was obtained from a woman aged 55-69 years with acute or convalescent COVID-19. V and J are TRBV9 and TRBJ1-1; weak D call: TRBD1 (6 bases). Material: peripheral blood. CDR3 in amino acids: CASSVDFGGVTEAFF. CDR3 in DNA: TGTGCCAGCAGCGTAGATTTTGGGGGCGTCACTGAAGCTTTCTTT.